One sample yielded the 17 T cell receptor beta chains listed below, sequenced in a study of blood T cells in healthy people across ages. A second PCR of roughly 6 to 12 cycles used a sample-barcoded 5' primer and a J-beta primer mix. TCRdb re-called the 5' RACE reads through MiXCR, storing one row per CDR3 protein. Of more than 800,000 distinct CDR3 sequences listed, more than 25% are singletons. Source material: blood. The receptors were gathered from a woman aged 80 or over in good health.

The table lists this clonotype with a few counts. The V call is TRBV19, the J call TRBJ2-7, with D perhaps given as TRBD1 or TRBD2 (6 bases each). V was trimmed by 4 bases and J by 7 bases, leaving 17 bases between them. Looked up from germline, CDR1 is LNHDA and CDR2 is SQIVND (reference sequence). The CDR3 totals 14 residues. CDR3 sequence reads: CASSKEGGLREQYF. CDR3 DNA: TGTGCCAGTAGTAAGGAAGGGGGGCTAAGAGAGCAGTACTTC.

In this sample, this clonotype turned up a few times. This chain uses TRBV5-6 with TRBJ1-1; TRBD1 agrees at 8 bases. CDR1 SGHDT and CDR2 YYEEEE come from the germline V gene. Trimming at V came to 3 bases and at J to 5 bases, leaving 12 bases not matched to a gene. The CDR3 has 16 amino acids. The CDR3: CASSSGQGALLTEAFF. In DNA form, the CDR3 reads TGTGCCAGCAGCTCCGGACAGGGAGCTCTTTTGACTGAAGCTTTCTTT.

This clonotype has at least ten counts. With a much larger clone just one base away, this may be a read error. The V gene is TRBV7-9, the J gene TRBJ2-5; D gene uncertain. The CDR3 covers 14 residues. Germline V gives CDR1 SEHNR, CDR2 FQNEAQ (reference sequence). Trimming stripped 1 base from V and 11 bases from J, with 17 bases between. The CDR3 reads CASSLVGGVNEQYF. CDR3 in DNA: TGTGCCAGCAGCTTAGTTGGTGGGGTCAATGAGCAGTACTTC.

The chain couples TRBV12-3 or TRBV12-4 to TRBJ2-1; TRBD2 agrees at 9 bases. This CDR3 is 15 amino acids long. The V and J ends lost 2 bases and 9 bases, in that order; junction bases with no gene match: 8. Written as DNA, the CDR3 is TGTGCCAGCAGTTTAAGCGGAGCGGGAGGTCGTGAGCAGTTCTTC. Translating it yields CASSLSGAGGREQFF.

The chain combines TRBV7-9 with TRBJ2-3; D might be TRBD1 (6 bases). Germline CDR1 reads SEHNR; CDR2 reads FQNEAQ (reference sequence). The germline V and J ends were trimmed by 4 bases and 3 bases, with 23 bases remaining between them. The CDR3 covers 18 residues. The CDR3 bases are TGTGCCAGCAGCTCGTCAGGGGCAGGCCCCTTAGGGACAGATACGCAGTATTTT. It is translated as CASSSSGAGPLGTDTQYF. The whole variable domain, remainder taken from reference TRBV7-9 and TRBJ2-3, is DTGVSQNPRHKITKRGQNVTFRCDPISEHNRLYWYRQTLGQGPEFLTYFQNEAQLEKSRLLSDRFSAERPKGSFSTLEIQRTEQGDSAMYLCASSSSGAGPLGTDTQYFGPGTRLTVL.

This clonotype was counted at least ten times. Being one base from a much bigger clone, this may be a read error. The CDR3 here is CASGRYNEQYF. The DNA for the CDR3 is TGTGCCAGCGGGAGATACAATGAGCAGTACTTC. The rearrangement uses TRBV7-2 and TRBJ2-5, with D possibly matching TRBD2 (5 bases). Trimming cost V 8 bases and J 11 bases, with 15 bases left between them. The CDR3 consists of 11 residues. In germline, CDR1 is SGHTA, CDR2 FQGNSA.

The sample holds many counts of this clonotype. V gene TRBV20-1 combines with J gene TRBJ2-7; D possibly matches TRBD1 or TRBD2 (7 bases each). Trimming cost V 6 bases and J 7 bases, with 22 bases left between them. The CDR3 has 14 residues. The germline V gene has CDR1 DFQATT and CDR2 SNEGSKA (reference sequence). The chain's CDR3 is CSAKQQGRVGEQYF. CDR3 nucleotide sequence: TGCAGTGCCAAACAACAGGGGAGGGTTGGAGAGCAGTACTTC.

Points on this clonotype: Since a much larger clone is just one base distant, this may be a read error. The rearrangement links TRBV7-6 to TRBJ1-2; tentative D call: TRBD1 (5 bases). This CDR3 contains 16 residues. The germline V gene encodes CDR1 SGHVS and CDR2 FNYEAQ. The CDR3 DNA sequence: TGTGCCTGCAGCATAGGTGGGGGAGTAACTAACTATGGCTACACCTTC. The encoded protein is CACSIGGGVTNYGYTF.

A note on this clonotype: A much larger clone lies one base from this, so it may be a read error. The rearrangement uses TRBV20-1 and TRBJ2-1; D perhaps matches TRBD1 (6 bases). The CDR3 covers 15 residues. Germline CDR1 and CDR2: DFQATT and SNEGSKA (reference sequence). Trimming removed 5 bases at V and 9 bases at J, with 23 bases between. CDR3 coding DNA: TGCAGTGCTGGGGCAGGGGAAGTGGCCCACGGTGAGCAGTTCTTC. This translates into CSAGAGEVAHGEQFF.

This clonotype was seen at least ten times. V gene TRBV20-1 combines with J gene TRBJ2-1; TRBD2 matches 9 bases. The CDR3 length is 16 residues. V lost 3 bases, J lost 5 bases, and 11 bases stayed unmatched. CDR1 DFQATT and CDR2 SNEGSKA come from the germline V gene (reference sequence). In DNA, the CDR3 is TGCAGTGCTAGGGCTAGCGGGACCCCAGGGCACAATGAGCAGTTCTTC. Amino acid sequence: CSARASGTPGHNEQFF.

Concerning this clonotype: This may arise from a read error, as a much more abundant clone is one base away. The J gene is TRBJ2-1, the V gene TRBV20-1; TRBD2 is a possible D gene (5 bases). The CDR3 runs 13 residues. Trimming cost V 1 base and J 13 bases, with 17 bases left between them. Per germline, CDR1 DFQATT and CDR2 SNEGSKA (reference sequence). Here the CDR3 DNA reads TGCAGTGCTAGAGTTGACCTTGGGGAGACCCAGTTCTTC. It is translated as CSARVDLGETQFF.

This rearrangement joins TRBV9 to TRBJ2-5, with 15 bases aligning to TRBD2. This CDR3 comprises 19 residues. The J segment lost 5 bases and the V segment lost 0 bases, leaving 11 bases of the junction unmatched. Germline V CDR1 and CDR2: SGDLS, YYNGEE. The CDR3 loop is CASSVGTSGGAGSLETQYF. The CDR3 region has the DNA TGTGCCAGCAGCGTAGGGACTAGCGGGGGGGCGGGATCCTTGGAGACCCAGTACTTC.

This clonotype came up once. A read error is possible here, since a much larger clone lies one base away. V gene TRBV7-8 combines with J gene TRBJ2-3; no definite D call. This CDR3 comprises 13 residues. CDR1 SGHVS and CDR2 FQNEAQ come from the germline V gene. CDR3 region: CVSSRPRQDTQYF. CDR3 DNA sequence: TGTGTCAGCAGTCGTCCCCGGCAGGATACGCAGTATTTT.

The rearrangement joins TRBV7-9 to TRBJ2-5, with 7 bases identical to TRBD2. Germline V gives CDR1 SEHNR, CDR2 FQNEAQ (reference sequence). The CDR3 extends over 14 amino acids. The V segment lost 0 bases and the J segment 9 bases; nucleotides outside the gene matches: 7. This CDR3 is CASSLAGTRGAQYF. CDR3 DNA sequence: TGTGCCAGCAGCTTAGCAGGCACCCGGGGGGCCCAGTACTTC.

This clonotype was picked up many times. This rearrangement joins TRBV20-1 to TRBJ1-5, with 7 bases aligning to TRBD1. Germline lookup yields CDR1 DFQATT and CDR2 SNEGSKA (reference sequence). The ends lost 4 bases at V and 4 bases at J; junction bases unmatched: 4. This CDR3 spans 13 amino acids. The CDR3 here is CSAKDRRNQPQHF. In nucleotides, the CDR3 is TGCAGTGCTAAGGACAGGAGAAATCAGCCCCAGCATTTT.

This clonotype was seen repeatedly, ten times or more. The chain is built from TRBV4-1 and TRBJ1-2; 7 bases match TRBD1. This CDR3 is 17 amino acids long. V shed 4 bases, J shed 0 bases, and the junction held 11 bases outside the gene matches. In germline, CDR1 is MGHRA, CDR2 YSYEKL. CDR3 bases: TGCGCCAGCAGCCGATCACGGGTGAGGGGGCCTAACTATGGCTACACCTTC. Translating it yields CASSRSRVRGPNYGYTF.

The chain joins TRBV3-1 to TRBJ1-3; 8 bases are shared with TRBD1. The CDR3 runs to 15 residues. CDR1 is LGHDT, CDR2 YNNKEL, per germline (reference sequence). V trimming: 4 bases; J trimming: 6 bases; junction bases outside the gene matches: 8. CDR3 residues: CASSRQGSRQNTIYF. In DNA form, the CDR3 reads TGTGCCAGCAGCCGACAGGGGTCCCGGCAAAACACCATATATTTT.